This is a list of T cell receptor beta chains from one sample in a study of shared clonotypes between healthy human individuals. TCRdb's table, derived via immunoSEQ multiplex PCR, lists solely in-frame clones and lacks some. The repertoire includes 1,100,000 or so clones, about 80% of them detected once, and more than 0.45% sits in the top ten. Sequences were obtained from memory CD4+ T cells from PBMCs. These receptor sequences come from a man aged 18 to 29 in good health. Some clones in this sample may be carry-over from other donors' samples. CDR3s include the opening cysteine and the closing phenylalanine or tryptophan. Fields, in order: D gene, V gene, CDR3 length, J gene, clone size, CDR3 protein, CDR3 DNA. The D gene is left open where the match is weak. Clone size, where shown, is once, few, many, or a class for clones that have expanded.

TRBD2,TRBV30,15,TRBJ2-7,-,CAWSVGLDPSYEQYF,TGTGCCTGGAGTGTTGGACTAGATCCCTCCTACGAGCAGTACTTC
-,TRBV19,14,TRBJ1-3,-,CASSLRDRGNTIYF,TGTGCCAGTAGTCTCCGTGACAGAGGAAACACCATATATTTT
-,TRBV21-1,13,TRBJ2-1,many,CASGRSSYNEQFF,TGTGCCAGCGGACGGAGCTCCTACAATGAGCAGTTCTTC
TRBD2,TRBV5-4,16,TRBJ2-7,-,CASSPKGLAAPYEQYF,TGTGCCAGCAGCCCGAAGGGGCTAGCGGCCCCCTACGAGCAGTACTTC
TRBD1,TRBV7-2,14,TRBJ2-1,-,CASSSGQVDNEQFF,TGTGCCAGCAGCTCGGGACAGGTCGACAATGAGCAGTTCTTC
-,TRBV5-1,18,TRBJ2-6,-,CASSWKGARGPGANVLTF,TGCGCCAGCAGCTGGAAGGGGGCGCGGGGTCCCGGGGCCAACGTCCTGACTTTC
-,TRBV6-6,13,TRBJ2-5,once,CASSYSRQETQYF,TGTGCCAGCAGTTACTCGAGGCAAGAGACCCAGTACTTC
-,TRBV7-2,15,TRBJ1-3,-,CASSLQGTSGNTIYF,TGTGCCAGCAGCTTGCAGGGAACCTCTGGAAACACCATATATTTT
-,TRBV6-1,12,TRBJ1-1,-,CASSDTNTEAFF,TGTGCCAGCAGCGACACGAACACTGAAGCTTTCTTT
TRBD2,TRBV7-9,19,TRBJ2-4,many,CASSPPTSGRELAKNIQYF,TGTGCCAGCAGCCCACCGACTAGCGGGAGAGAGTTAGCCAAAAACATTCAGTACTTC
-,TRBV11-2,17,TRBJ2-6,-,CASSLAGVFSGANVLTF,TGTGCCAGCAGCTTAGCAGGGGTTTTCTCTGGGGCCAACGTCCTGACTTTC
-,TRBV2,13,TRBJ1-3,-,CASSATPGNTIYF,TGTGCCAGCAGTGCAACCCCCGGAAACACCATATATTTT
-,TRBV5-4,13,TRBJ1-1,-,CASSLVANTEAFF,TGTGCCAGCAGCTTAGTGGCAAACACTGAAGCTTTCTTT
-,TRBV28,14,TRBJ2-1,-,CASNWGATYNEQFF,TGTGCCAGCAACTGGGGGGCTACCTACAATGAGCAGTTCTTC
TRBD2,TRBV7-3,15,TRBJ2-3,-,CASSLNSGGTDTQYF,TGTGCCAGCAGCTTAAATAGCGGGGGCACAGATACGCAGTATTTT
-,TRBV5-1,15,TRBJ2-5,-,CASSPDGSRPETQYF,TGCGCCAGCAGCCCGGACGGCTCCCGGCCCGAGACCCAGTACTTC
-,TRBV6-1,17,TRBJ2-7,-,CASSEAIGAAGTYEQYF,TGTGCCAGCAGTGAAGCGATCGGAGCGGCCGGGACCTACGAGCAGTACTTC
-,TRBV18,22,TRBJ1-1,medium-sized,CASSPSIKFTGFPKVMNTEAFF,TGTGCCAGCTCACCTTCGATAAAATTCACAGGGTTTCCGAAGGTTATGAACACTGAAGCTTTCTTT
-,TRBV18,14,TRBJ1-1,-,CASSPVGGHTEAFF,TGTGCCAGCTCACCAGTCGGGGGCCACACTGAAGCTTTCTTT
TRBD1,TRBV10-3,15,TRBJ1-5,-,CAISGDRVEDQPQHF,TGTGCCATCAGCGGAGACAGGGTCGAGGATCAGCCCCAGCATTTT
-,TRBV27,13,TRBJ2-3,-,CASSLVGRDTQYF,TGTGCCAGCAGTTTAGTAGGGAGGGATACGCAGTATTTT
TRBD2,TRBV29-1,16,TRBJ2-1,-,CSLGWLAGGGRDEQFF,TGCAGCCTCGGATGGCTAGCGGGAGGAGGCCGCGATGAGCAGTTCTTC
-,TRBV19,13,TRBJ1-2,-,CASSKAGFDGYTF,TGTGCCAGTAGTAAGGCGGGATTCGATGGCTACACCTTC
-,TRBV7-2,14,TRBJ1-5,few,CASSLQANNQPQHF,TGTGCCAGCAGCTTACAGGCGAACAATCAGCCCCAGCATTTT
-,TRBV7-3,18,TRBJ2-6,-,CASSQVMDTFSGANVLTF,TGTGCCAGCAGCCAAGTTATGGACACCTTCTCTGGGGCCAACGTCCTGACTTTC
TRBD1,TRBV15,15,TRBJ2-2,-,CATSGDRGNTGELFF,TGTGCCACCAGTGGGGACAGGGGGAACACCGGGGAGCTGTTTTTT
TRBD1,TRBV15,15,TRBJ2-7,once,CATSSRTGSSYEQYF,TGTGCCACCAGCAGCCGGACAGGGAGCTCCTACGAGCAGTACTTC
-,TRBV9,15,TRBJ2-3,-,CASSLSESLTDTQYF,TGTGCCAGCTCATTGTCAGAATCCCTGACAGATACGCAGTATTTT
TRBD2,TRBV7-6,15,TRBJ2-1,once,CASSLAGGSGVEQFF,TGTGCCAGCAGCTTAGCGGGAGGGTCTGGGGTAGAGCAGTTCTTC
-,TRBV5-4,15,TRBJ2-2,-,CASSRTDLRTGELFF,TGTGCCAGCAGCCGAACGGACTTACGCACCGGGGAGCTGTTTTTT
-,TRBV19,17,TRBJ1-1,-,CASSIFPPGALNTEAFF,TGTGCCAGTAGTATATTTCCCCCGGGGGCTTTGAACACTGAAGCTTTCTTT
TRBD1,TRBV10-3,16,TRBJ1-2,once,CAISDSTGAPYYGYTF,TGTGCCATCAGTGATTCAACAGGGGCCCCTTACTATGGCTACACCTTC
TRBD1,TRBV6-1,14,TRBJ1-2,-,CASSSQGAGYGYTF,TGTGCCAGCAGTAGCCAGGGGGCAGGCTATGGCTACACCTTC
TRBD1,TRBV11-2,13,TRBJ1-2,-,CASSSTGVYGYTF,TGTGCCAGCAGCTCAACAGGGGTCTATGGCTACACCTTC
TRBD1,TRBV6-1,15,TRBJ1-2,once,CASSERTGGHYGYTF,TGTGCCAGCAGTGAGCGGACAGGGGGTCACTATGGCTACACCTTC
TRBD2,TRBV5-8,16,TRBJ2-1,-,CASSLLTASGNNEQFF,TGTGCCAGCAGCTTGTTAACGGCTAGCGGGAACAATGAGCAGTTCTTC
TRBD2,TRBV29-1,15,TRBJ2-7,-,CSVEGTSGSRGEQYF,TGCAGCGTTGAGGGGACTAGCGGGAGTCGAGGGGAGCAGTACTTC
-,TRBV28,13,TRBJ1-2,few,CASSLAGDYGYTF,TGTGCCAGCAGTTTAGCAGGGGACTATGGCTACACCTTC
-,TRBV7-3,12,TRBJ2-4,-,CASSVARGIQYF,TGTGCCAGCAGCGTGGCGCGGGGCATTCAGTACTTC
-,TRBV5-1,13,TRBJ2-1,-,CASSLAVDSLQFF,TGCGCCAGCAGCCTAGCCGTGGACAGTCTGCAGTTCTTC
TRBD1,TRBV6-5,13,TRBJ1-4,-,CASNGGWTGAPDF,TGTGCCAGCAATGGGGGCTGGACAGGGGCCCCCGATTTT
TRBD2,TRBV11-2,17,TRBJ2-7,-,CASSLDRRAGGRHEQYF,TGTGCCAGCAGCTTAGATCGTCGAGCGGGAGGTCGCCACGAGCAGTACTTC
TRBD1,TRBV25-1,12,TRBJ1-4,-,CASSPAGGELFF,TGTGCCAGCAGCCCAGCAGGGGGGGAACTGTTTTTT
-,TRBV29-1,13,TRBJ1-2,-,CSVEDGSRYGYTF,TGCAGCGTTGAAGACGGCTCGAGATATGGCTACACCTTC
TRBD2,TRBV5-1,19,TRBJ2-5,few,CASSLVRLAGGDDQETQYF,TGCGCCAGCAGCTTGGTCAGACTAGCGGGGGGGGATGACCAAGAGACCCAGTACTTC
TRBD2,TRBV6-6,15,TRBJ2-3,-,CASSQSGTSTDTQYF,TGTGCCAGCAGTCAAAGCGGGACTAGCACAGATACGCAGTATTTT
TRBD2,TRBV11-1,16,TRBJ2-3,few,CASSLGHRTSIDTQYF,TGTGCCAGCAGCTTAGGTCACAGGACTAGTATTGATACGCAGTATTTT
-,TRBV19,13,TRBJ1-1,few,CASSLRGGTEAFF,TGTGCCAGTAGTCTCAGGGGAGGGACTGAAGCTTTCTTT
TRBD2,TRBV2,15,TRBJ2-7,-,CASSVESGSGYEQYF,TGTGCCAGCAGTGTCGAAAGCGGGAGTGGCTACGAGCAGTACTTC
-,TRBV28,12,TRBJ1-2,many,CASSLRLYGYTF,TGTGCCAGCAGTTTGAGATTGTATGGCTACACCTTC
-,TRBV29-1,14,TRBJ2-7,-,CSVVISGGWAEQYF,TGCAGCGTTGTGATCTCCGGAGGGTGGGCCGAGCAGTACTTC
TRBD2,TRBV29-1,12,TRBJ2-3,-,CSVWTSGLTQYF,TGCAGCGTTTGGACTAGCGGACTTACGCAGTATTTT
-,TRBV7-8,13,TRBJ2-1,once,CASSSRVFNEQFF,TGTGCCAGCAGCAGCAGGGTCTTCAATGAGCAGTTCTTC
TRBD1,TRBV7-9,16,TRBJ1-2,-,CASSLFRQGYFRGYTF,TGTGCCAGCAGCTTGTTCCGACAGGGGTATTTTCGTGGCTACACCTTC
-,TRBV28,14,TRBJ1-3,few,CASSDYRDGDTIYF,TGTGCCAGCAGTGACTACAGGGATGGAGACACCATATATTTT